One sample yielded the 27 T cell receptor beta chains listed below, sequenced in a study of blood T cell repertoires in COVID-19. Clones were sequenced by immunoSEQ multiplex PCR, and TCRdb holds only the in-frame ones, with some missing. The sample contains about 110,000 clones, about two thirds of which appear only once. Sample: peripheral blood. All receptors come from a woman aged 35 to 49 with acute or convalescent COVID-19.

Written as DNA, the CDR3 is TGTGCCAGCACCCCAGAGGGATTTAACTATGGCTACACCTTC. Its protein is CASTPEGFNYGYTF. The chain links TRBV2 to TRBJ1-2, with unresolved D. The V end was cut by 7 bases, the J end by 1 base, with 13 bases between. The CDR3 covers 14 residues. Germline CDR1 and CDR2: SNHLY and FYNNEI. Full variable domain (missing parts from reference TRBV2 and TRBJ1-2): EPEVTQTPSHQVTQMGQEVILRCVPISNHLYFYWYRQILGQKVEFLVSFYNNEISEKSEIFDDQFSVERPDGSNFTLKIRSTKLEDSAMYFCASTPEGFNYGYTFGSGTRLTVV.

V is TRBV19 and J is TRBJ2-1; tentative D call: TRBD2 (5 bases). Germline loops: CDR1 LNHDA, CDR2 SQIVND (reference sequence). The CDR3 is 15 residues long. The germline V and J ends were trimmed by 1 base and 5 bases, with 12 bases remaining between them. CDR3 DNA: TGTGCCAGTAGTATAGGTCCTAGCTCGCACAATGAGCAGTTCTTC. Protein product: CASSIGPSSHNEQFF.

CDR3 DNA: TGTGCCAGCAGTTTATTATCAGATCCCAATGAAAAACTGTTTTTT. This gives the protein CASSLLSDPNEKLFF. The rearrangement joins TRBV28 to TRBJ1-4; D not resolved. The CDR3 length is 15 residues. Deletions cut 1 base from V and 5 bases from J, with 11 bases between. Germline loops: CDR1 MDHEN, CDR2 SYDVKM.

The V and J genes are TRBV19 and TRBJ1-1; 9 bases are shared with TRBD1. The CDR3 length is 17 residues. V shed 4 bases, J shed 7 bases, and the junction held 16 bases outside the gene matches. Germline CDR1 is LNHDA and CDR2 is SQIVND (reference sequence). The CDR3 sequence is CASSTGQGQASRLEAFF. In nucleotides, the CDR3 is TGTGCCAGTAGTACTGGACAGGGGCAGGCAAGCCGTCTTGAAGCTTTCTTT.

The CDR3: CSASGLSRGYGYTF. DNA of the CDR3: TGCAGTGCTAGTGGACTCTCTCGGGGTTATGGCTACACCTTC. V usage is TRBV20-1 and J usage is TRBJ1-2; D gene uncertain. The CDR3 extends over 14 amino acids. V was trimmed by 3 bases and J by 5 bases, leaving 16 bases between them. In germline, CDR1 is DFQATT, CDR2 SNEGSKA (reference sequence).

The rearrangement uses TRBV14 and TRBJ1-2; D perhaps matches TRBD1 (6 bases). The CDR3 is 14 residues long. V was trimmed by 4 bases and J by 7 bases, leaving 16 bases between them. The germline CDR1 and CDR2 sequences are SGHDN and FVKESK. CDR3 DNA sequence: TGTGCCAGCAGCCCCCTCGGGGGGGCGGGTGGCTACACCTTC. This translates into CASSPLGGAGGYTF.

The CDR3 loop is CASSFRELYGYTF. The DNA of the CDR3 is TGTGCCAGCAGTTTTCGGGAGCTCTATGGCTACACCTTC. The gene calls are TRBV28 and TRBJ1-2, with D unresolved. The CDR3 is 13 amino acids. V lost 3 bases, J lost 4 bases, and 9 bases lay in between. CDR1 is MDHEN and CDR2 is SYDVKM in the germline V gene.

The chain is built from TRBV29-1 and TRBJ2-4; 9 nucleotides line up with TRBD2. Unmatched junction bases numbered 5, after V lost 6 bases and J lost 8 bases. The CDR3 consists of 12 residues. Per the germline V gene, CDR1 is SQVTM and CDR2 is ANQGSEA. CDR3 sequence: CSVAGGRDIQYF. CDR3 DNA: TGCAGCGTAGCGGGGGGAAGGGACATTCAGTACTTC.

The chain employs TRBV30 and TRBJ2-7, with a tentative D call TRBD1 (5 bases). Germline loops: CDR1 GTSNPN, CDR2 SVGIG (reference sequence). V dropped 3 bases and J dropped 6 bases, with 18 bases sitting between them. The CDR3 is 14 residues long. The CDR3 DNA sequence: TGTGCCTGGAGCTGGACATTCGGCATGGGCGAGCAGTACTTC. It encodes CAWSWTFGMGEQYF.

The chain is built from TRBV5-4 and TRBJ2-5; D gene unclear. V was cut by 4 bases and J by 4 bases, with 14 bases left in between. CDR3 length: 14 amino acids. The germline gives CDR1 SGHNT, CDR2 YYREEE (reference sequence). The CDR3 nucleotides read TGTGCCAGCAGCCCACAGTTGATGGGAGAGACCCAGTACTTC. It translates to CASSPQLMGETQYF.

The gene calls are TRBV7-3 and TRBJ2-2, with 8 bases matching TRBD1. Per the germline V gene, CDR1 is SGHTA and CDR2 is FQGTGA. The CDR3 is made up of 14 amino acids. V shed 4 bases and J 5 bases; nucleotides not matched to a gene: 3. The CDR3 region has the DNA TGTGCCAGCAGCTCAGGGGGCGGGACCGGGGAGCTGTTTTTT. Protein: CASSSGGGTGELFF.

This chain links TRBV4-1 with TRBJ1-6; 9 bases align to TRBD1. Per the germline V gene, CDR1 is MGHRA and CDR2 is YSYEKL. Trimming took 4 bases from V and 7 from J; bases not matched to a gene: 8. CDR3 size: 16 residues. CDR3 sequence: CASSPLSGTGNSPLHF. The CDR3 DNA sequence: TGCGCCAGCAGCCCTTTATCCGGGACAGGGAATTCACCCCTCCACTTT.

The V gene is TRBV4-3, the J gene TRBJ2-6, with D tentatively TRBD1 (5 bases). The length of the CDR3 is 17 residues. Germline CDR1 reads LGHNA; CDR2 reads YSLEER. The V and J ends lost 2 bases and 4 bases respectively, with 15 bases between them. The CDR3 loop is CASSQSPRASGANVLTF. CDR3 nucleotides: TGCGCCAGCAGCCAATCACCCAGGGCCTCAGGGGCCAACGTCCTGACTTTC.

This sequence joins TRBV2 and TRBJ2-3, with D perhaps TRBD1 (6 bases). The CDR3 runs to 13 residues. CDR1 is SNHLY and CDR2 is FYNNEI in the germline V gene. V dropped 7 bases and J dropped 2 bases, with 10 bases sitting between them. CDR3 protein: CASNRDLTDTQYF. CDR3 coding DNA: TGTGCCAGCAACAGGGATCTCACAGATACGCAGTATTTT.

The V and J genes are TRBV12-3 or TRBV12-4 and TRBJ1-1; D unresolved. V gave up 3 bases and J gave up 8 bases, with 10 bases separating them. This CDR3 is built from 12 residues. The CDR3 loop reads CASSFNREEAFF. The CDR3 DNA reads TGTGCCAGCAGTTTCAACCGCGAAGAAGCTTTCTTT.

The chain has TRBV5-1 and TRBJ1-4; weak D call: TRBD1 (5 bases). CDR3 length: 15 amino acids. The germline CDR1 and CDR2 sequences are SGHRS and YFSETQ. Trimming removed 4 bases at V and 2 bases at J, with 12 bases between. The CDR3 loop reads CASSGSGVTNEKLFF. For the CDR3, the DNA is TGCGCCAGCAGCGGTTCGGGGGTCACTAATGAAAAACTGTTTTTT.

The table lists this clone with a few counts. V usage is TRBV5-4 and J usage is TRBJ2-2; D is possibly TRBD1 (5 bases). The CDR3 contains 15 residues. In germline, CDR1 is SGHNT, CDR2 YYREEE (reference sequence). V dropped 2 bases and J dropped 4 bases, with 12 bases sitting between them. This CDR3 is CASSLMGLGTGELFF. The CDR3 bases are TGTGCCAGCAGCTTAATGGGGCTGGGCACCGGGGAGCTGTTTTTT. Variable domain in full (rest from reference TRBV5-4 and TRBJ2-2): ETGVTQSPTHLIKTRGQQVTLRCSSQSGHNTVSWYQQALGQGPQFIFQYYREEENGRGNFPPRFSGLQFPNYSSELNVNALELDDSALYLCASSLMGLGTGELFFGEGSRLTVL.

This clone showed up just a few times. The CDR3 nucleotides read TGTGCCAGCAGCTTGGATGCAGGCCGCAACACCATATATTTT. Protein: CASSLDAGRNTIYF. The V and J genes are TRBV5-5 and TRBJ1-3; D is uncertain. Germline CDR1 SGHKS, CDR2 YYEKEE (reference sequence). Trimming shortened V by 0 bases and J by 7 bases, and 11 bases separated the two germline ends. This CDR3 comprises 14 residues.

V usage is TRBV7-6 and J usage is TRBJ2-2, with 8 nucleotides matching TRBD2. This CDR3 has 16 residues. Germline loops: CDR1 SGHVS, CDR2 FNYEAQ. Unmatched junction bases numbered 7, after V lost 7 bases and J lost 0 bases. CDR3 nucleotide sequence: TGTGCCAGCACGGTAGCGGGGCCACCGAACACCGGGGAGCTGTTTTTT. Translation gives CASTVAGPPNTGELFF.

This clone was seen a handful of times. The chain uses TRBV4-3 and TRBJ1-1; the D is unclear. CDR3 length: 16 residues. V was pared by 1 base and J by 4 bases, with 16 bases between. Per the germline V gene, CDR1 is LGHNA and CDR2 is YSLEER. CDR3 region: CASSQGLIGLLTEAFF. The CDR3 nucleotides are TGCGCCAGCAGCCAAGGACTGATCGGTTTACTCACTGAAGCTTTCTTT.

This clone came up once. This chain connects TRBV30 to TRBJ1-3, with D unresolved. The CDR3 is made up of 12 amino acids. Germline CDR1 GTSNPN, CDR2 SVGIG (reference sequence). Trimming left V 4 bases short and J 0 bases short, with 4 bases between. The CDR3 here is CAWTGSGNTIYF. The CDR3 coding sequence is TGTGCCTGGACAGGCTCTGGAAACACCATATATTTT.

The gene calls are TRBV20-1 and TRBJ2-5; D gene ambiguous. The CDR3 loop spans 11 amino acids. V lost 7 bases to trimming and J lost 0 bases, with 6 bases between them. CDR1 is DFQATT and CDR2 is SNEGSKA in the germline V gene (reference sequence). CDR3 sequence (DNA): TGCAGTGTGGAGTACCAAGAGACCCAGTACTTC. It is translated as CSVEYQETQYF.

V and J are TRBV7-2 and TRBJ2-5; D remains unclear. Trimming removed 1 base at V and 4 bases at J, with 7 bases between. This CDR3 has 13 residues. The germline gives CDR1 SGHTA, CDR2 FQGNSA. Here the CDR3 reads CASSLGALETQYF. Written as DNA, the CDR3 is TGTGCCAGCAGCTTAGGTGCGTTAGAGACCCAGTACTTC.

The table lists this clone with a count of one. The chain joins TRBV7-9 to TRBJ2-3; no firm D call. V was clipped by 5 bases and J by 2 bases, with 11 bases between them. The CDR3 length is 14 residues. The germline V gene encodes CDR1 SEHNR and CDR2 FQNEAQ (reference sequence). CDR3 protein: CASSPSAATDTQYF. Written as DNA, the CDR3 is TGTGCCAGCAGCCCCTCTGCGGCCACAGATACGCAGTATTTT. Based on the CDR3 plus reference TRBV7-9 and TRBJ2-3, the full variable domain is DTGVSQNPRHKITKRGQNVTFRCDPISEHNRLYWYRQTLGQGPEFLTYFQNEAQLEKSRLLSDRFSAERPKGSFSTLEIQRTEQGDSAMYLCASSPSAATDTQYFGPGTRLTVL.

The chain links TRBV6-5 to TRBJ2-7; a weak D match, TRBD1 (5 bases). This CDR3 comprises 12 residues. V was shortened by 8 bases and J by 2 bases, with 10 bases between the two germline ends. The germline V gene encodes CDR1 MNHEY and CDR2 SVGAGI. The CDR3 sequence is CASGTGPYEQYF. Written as DNA, the CDR3 is TGTGCCAGCGGAACAGGACCCTACGAGCAGTACTTC.

The chain links TRBV2 to TRBJ2-4; D perhaps matches TRBD2 (5 bases). Germline V lookup: CDR1 SNHLY, CDR2 FYNNEI. Trimming left V 4 bases short and J 0 bases short, with 13 bases between. CDR3 length: 16 residues. This chain's CDR3 is CASSGSGLAAKNIQYF. CDR3 coding DNA: TGTGCCAGCAGTGGTAGTGGACTCGCAGCCAAAAACATTCAGTACTTC.

The rearrangement links TRBV20-1 to TRBJ2-7, with 11 bases fitting TRBD2. Germline CDR1 reads DFQATT; CDR2 reads SNEGSKA (reference sequence). V shed 3 bases and J 3 bases; nucleotides not matched to a gene: 19. This CDR3 spans 19 amino acids. The chain's CDR3 is CSASAGRALAGGPRYEQYF. The CDR3 nucleotides read TGCAGTGCTAGTGCAGGGAGGGCTTTAGCGGGGGGGCCGCGCTACGAGCAGTACTTC.